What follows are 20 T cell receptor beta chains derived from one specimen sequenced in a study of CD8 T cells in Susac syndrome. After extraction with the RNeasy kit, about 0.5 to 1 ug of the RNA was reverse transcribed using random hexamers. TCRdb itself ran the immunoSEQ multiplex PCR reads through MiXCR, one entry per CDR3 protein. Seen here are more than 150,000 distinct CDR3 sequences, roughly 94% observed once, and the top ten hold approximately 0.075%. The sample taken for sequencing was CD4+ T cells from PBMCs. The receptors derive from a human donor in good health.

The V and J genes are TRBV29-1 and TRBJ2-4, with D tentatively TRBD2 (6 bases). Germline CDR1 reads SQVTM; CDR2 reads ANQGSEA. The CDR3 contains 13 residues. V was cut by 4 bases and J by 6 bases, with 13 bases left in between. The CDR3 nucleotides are TGCAGCGTTGGACCCCTGGGGGGAAACATTCAGTACTTC. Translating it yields CSVGPLGGNIQYF.

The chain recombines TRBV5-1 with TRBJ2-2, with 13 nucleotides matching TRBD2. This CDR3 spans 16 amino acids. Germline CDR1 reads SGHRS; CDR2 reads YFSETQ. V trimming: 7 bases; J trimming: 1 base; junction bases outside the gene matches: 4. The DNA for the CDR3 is TGCGCCAGCGGACTAGCGGGAGATGGGAACACCGGGGAGCTGTTTTTT. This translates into CASGLAGDGNTGELFF.

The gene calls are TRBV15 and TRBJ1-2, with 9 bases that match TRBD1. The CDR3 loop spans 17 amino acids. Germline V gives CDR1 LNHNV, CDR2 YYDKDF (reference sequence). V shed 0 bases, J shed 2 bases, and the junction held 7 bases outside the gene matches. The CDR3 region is CATSRDLIGQGNYGYTF. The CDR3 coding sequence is TGTGCCACCAGCAGAGATCTTATAGGACAGGGGAACTATGGCTACACCTTC.

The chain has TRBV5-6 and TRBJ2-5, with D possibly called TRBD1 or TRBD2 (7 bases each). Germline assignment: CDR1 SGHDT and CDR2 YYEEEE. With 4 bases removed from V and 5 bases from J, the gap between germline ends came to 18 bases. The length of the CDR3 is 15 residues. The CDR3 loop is CASSPPGGRGETQYF. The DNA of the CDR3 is TGTGCCAGCAGCCCACCAGGGGGGCGGGGGGAGACCCAGTACTTC.

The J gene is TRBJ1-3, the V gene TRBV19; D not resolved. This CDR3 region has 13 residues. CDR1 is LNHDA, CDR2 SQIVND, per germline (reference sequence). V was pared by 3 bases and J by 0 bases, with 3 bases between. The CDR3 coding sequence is TGTGCCAGTAGTATCAGCTCTGGAAACACCATATATTTT. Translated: CASSISSGNTIYF.

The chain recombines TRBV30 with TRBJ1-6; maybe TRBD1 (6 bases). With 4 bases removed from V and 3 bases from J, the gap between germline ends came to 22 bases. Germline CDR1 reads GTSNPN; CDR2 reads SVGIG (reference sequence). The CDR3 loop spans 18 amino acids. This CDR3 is CAWMDSSKVGLYNSPLHF. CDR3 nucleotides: TGTGCCTGGATGGACAGTTCGAAAGTAGGGCTCTATAATTCACCCCTCCACTTT.

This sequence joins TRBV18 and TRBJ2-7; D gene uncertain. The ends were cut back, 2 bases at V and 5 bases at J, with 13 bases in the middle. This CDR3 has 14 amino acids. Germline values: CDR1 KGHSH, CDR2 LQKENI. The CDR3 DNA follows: TGTGCCAGCTCACCAGGCGCGCTAGGGCACGAGCAGTACTTC. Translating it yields CASSPGALGHEQYF.

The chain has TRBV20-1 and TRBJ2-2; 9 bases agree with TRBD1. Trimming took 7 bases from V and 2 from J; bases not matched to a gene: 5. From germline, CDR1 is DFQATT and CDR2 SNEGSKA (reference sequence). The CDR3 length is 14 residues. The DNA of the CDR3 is TGCAGTGGACAGGGACAGGGTAACACCGGGGAGCTGTTTTTT. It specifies CSGQGQGNTGELFF.

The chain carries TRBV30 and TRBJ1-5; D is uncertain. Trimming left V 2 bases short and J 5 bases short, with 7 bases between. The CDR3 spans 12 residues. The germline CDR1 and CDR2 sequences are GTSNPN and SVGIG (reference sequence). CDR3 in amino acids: CAWSNSYQPQHF. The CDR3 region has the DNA TGTGCCTGGAGTAATTCTTATCAGCCCCAGCATTTT.

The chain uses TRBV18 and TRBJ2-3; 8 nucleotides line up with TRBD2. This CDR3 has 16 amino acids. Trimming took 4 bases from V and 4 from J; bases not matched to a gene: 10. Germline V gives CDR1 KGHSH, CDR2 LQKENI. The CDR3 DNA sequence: TGTGCCAGCTCACTAGAAGCGGGAGCTATCGCAGATACGCAGTATTTT. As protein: CASSLEAGAIADTQYF.

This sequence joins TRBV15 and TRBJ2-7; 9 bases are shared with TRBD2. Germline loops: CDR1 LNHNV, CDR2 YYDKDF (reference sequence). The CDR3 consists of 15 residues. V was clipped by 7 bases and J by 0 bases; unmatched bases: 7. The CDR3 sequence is CATTVTSGSSYEQYF. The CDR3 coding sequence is TGTGCCACCACCGTGACTAGCGGCTCCTCCTACGAGCAGTACTTC.

Here the CDR3 reads CASRRDPPGADTQYF. As DNA, the CDR3 is TGTGCCAGCAGACGGGACCCCCCTGGAGCGGATACGCAGTATTTT. The chain links TRBV6-1 to TRBJ2-3, with D perhaps TRBD1 or TRBD2 (5 bases each). Germline CDR1 and CDR2: MNHNS and SASEGT. The CDR3 loop spans 15 amino acids. Trimming left V 6 bases short and J 6 bases short, with 19 bases between.

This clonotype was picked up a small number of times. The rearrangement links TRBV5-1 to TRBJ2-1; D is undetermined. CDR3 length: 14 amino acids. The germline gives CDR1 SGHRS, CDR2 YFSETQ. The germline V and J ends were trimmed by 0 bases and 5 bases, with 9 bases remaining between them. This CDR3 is CASSLDAPNNEQFF. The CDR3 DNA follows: TGCGCCAGCAGCTTGGATGCACCTAACAATGAGCAGTTCTTC.

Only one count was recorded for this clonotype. The CDR3 loop is CASSWGIAGASTDTQYF. The CDR3, as DNA: TGCGCCAGCAGCTGGGGAATAGCGGGGGCCAGCACAGATACGCAGTATTTT. The chain combines TRBV5-1 with TRBJ2-3, with TRBD2 matching over 9 bases. The CDR3 runs 17 residues. Germline CDR1 SGHRS, CDR2 YFSETQ. V was pared by 3 bases and J by 0 bases, with 8 bases of the junction left unmatched.

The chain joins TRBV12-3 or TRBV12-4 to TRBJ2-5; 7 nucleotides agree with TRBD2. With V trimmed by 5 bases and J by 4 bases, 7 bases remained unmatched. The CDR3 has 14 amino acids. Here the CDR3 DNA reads TGTGCCAGCAGTCCGTCCGGGGGGAGAGAGACCCAGTACTTC. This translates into CASSPSGGRETQYF.

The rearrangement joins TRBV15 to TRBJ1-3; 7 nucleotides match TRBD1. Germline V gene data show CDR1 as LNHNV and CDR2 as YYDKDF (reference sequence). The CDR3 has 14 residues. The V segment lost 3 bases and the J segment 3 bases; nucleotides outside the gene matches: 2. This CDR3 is CATSRTGLGNTIYF. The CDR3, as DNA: TGTGCCACCAGCAGGACAGGGCTTGGAAACACCATATATTTT.

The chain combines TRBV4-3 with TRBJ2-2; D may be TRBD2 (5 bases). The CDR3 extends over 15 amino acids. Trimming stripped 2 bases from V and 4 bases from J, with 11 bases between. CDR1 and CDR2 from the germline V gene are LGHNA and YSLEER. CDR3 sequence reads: CASSQQLGVTGELFF. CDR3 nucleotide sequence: TGCGCCAGCAGCCAACAGCTGGGAGTCACCGGGGAGCTGTTTTTT.

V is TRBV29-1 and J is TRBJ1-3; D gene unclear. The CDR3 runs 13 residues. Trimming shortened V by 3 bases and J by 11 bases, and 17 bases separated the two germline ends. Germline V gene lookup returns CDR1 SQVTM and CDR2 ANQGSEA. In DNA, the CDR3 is TGCAGCGTTGAGCCAACAAGGTCAAGTCCCATATATTTT. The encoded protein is CSVEPTRSSPIYF.

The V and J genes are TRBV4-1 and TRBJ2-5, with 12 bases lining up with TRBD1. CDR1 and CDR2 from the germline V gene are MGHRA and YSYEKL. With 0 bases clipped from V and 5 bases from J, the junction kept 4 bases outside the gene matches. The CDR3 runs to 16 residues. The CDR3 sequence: CASSQEGTGGGETQYF. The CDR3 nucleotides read TGCGCCAGCAGCCAAGAGGGGACAGGGGGCGGTGAGACCCAGTACTTC.

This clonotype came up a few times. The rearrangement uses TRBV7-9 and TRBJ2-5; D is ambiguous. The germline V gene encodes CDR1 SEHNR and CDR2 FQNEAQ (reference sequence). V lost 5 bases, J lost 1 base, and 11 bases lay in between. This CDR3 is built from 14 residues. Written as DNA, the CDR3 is TGTGCCAGCAGCCGACTCGCAATCCAAGAGACCCAGTACTTC. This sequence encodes CASSRLAIQETQYF.